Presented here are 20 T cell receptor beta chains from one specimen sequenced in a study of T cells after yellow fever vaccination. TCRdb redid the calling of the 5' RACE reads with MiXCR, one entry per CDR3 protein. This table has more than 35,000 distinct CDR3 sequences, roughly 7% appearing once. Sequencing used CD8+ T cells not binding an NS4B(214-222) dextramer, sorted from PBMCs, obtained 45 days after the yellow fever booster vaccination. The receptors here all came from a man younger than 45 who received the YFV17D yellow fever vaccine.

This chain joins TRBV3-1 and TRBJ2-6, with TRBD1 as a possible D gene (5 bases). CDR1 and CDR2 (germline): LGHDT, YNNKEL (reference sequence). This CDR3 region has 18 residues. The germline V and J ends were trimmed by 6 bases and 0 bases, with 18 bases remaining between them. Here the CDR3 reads CASRSGQGFGSGANVLTF. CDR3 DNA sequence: TGTGCCAGCAGGTCCGGGCAGGGCTTTGGCTCTGGGGCCAACGTCCTGACTTTC.

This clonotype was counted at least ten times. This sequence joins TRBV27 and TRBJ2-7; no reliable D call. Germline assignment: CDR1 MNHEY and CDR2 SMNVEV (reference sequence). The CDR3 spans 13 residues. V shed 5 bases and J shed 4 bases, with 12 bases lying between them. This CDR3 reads CASSAGGRYEQYF. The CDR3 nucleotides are TGTGCCAGCAGTGCAGGCGGTAGGTACGAGCAGTACTTC.

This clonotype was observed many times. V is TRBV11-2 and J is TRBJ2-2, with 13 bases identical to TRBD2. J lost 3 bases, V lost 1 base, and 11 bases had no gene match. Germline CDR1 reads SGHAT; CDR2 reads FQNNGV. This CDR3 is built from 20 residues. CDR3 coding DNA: TGTGCCAGCAGCTTAGTGGGGTACGGACTAGCGGGAGATGACACCGGGGAGCTGTTTTTT. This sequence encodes CASSLVGYGLAGDDTGELFF.

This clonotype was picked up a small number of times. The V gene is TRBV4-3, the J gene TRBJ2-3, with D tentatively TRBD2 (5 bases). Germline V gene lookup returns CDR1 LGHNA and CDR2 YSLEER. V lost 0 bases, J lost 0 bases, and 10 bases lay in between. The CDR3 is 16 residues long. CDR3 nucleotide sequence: TGCGCCAGCAGCCAAGATTCCGGCGGGAGCACAGATACGCAGTATTTT. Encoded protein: CASSQDSGGSTDTQYF.

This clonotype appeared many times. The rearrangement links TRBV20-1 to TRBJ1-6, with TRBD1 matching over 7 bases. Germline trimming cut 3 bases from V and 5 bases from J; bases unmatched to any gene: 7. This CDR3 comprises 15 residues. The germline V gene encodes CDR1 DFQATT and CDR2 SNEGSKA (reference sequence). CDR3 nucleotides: TGCAGTGCTAGTACAGGGGACCCCAATAATTCACCCCTCCACTTT. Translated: CSASTGDPNNSPLHF.

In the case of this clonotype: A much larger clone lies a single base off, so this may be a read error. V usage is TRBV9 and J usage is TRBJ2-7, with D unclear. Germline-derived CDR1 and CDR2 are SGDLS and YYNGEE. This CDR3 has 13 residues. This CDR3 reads CASSAPGEYAQYF. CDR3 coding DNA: TGTGCCAGCAGCGCCCCTGGAGAGTACGCGCAGTACTTC.

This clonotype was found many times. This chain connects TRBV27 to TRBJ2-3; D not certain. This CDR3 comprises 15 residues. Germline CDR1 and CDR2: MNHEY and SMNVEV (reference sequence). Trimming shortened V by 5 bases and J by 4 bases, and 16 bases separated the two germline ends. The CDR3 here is CASSPVLHLPDTQYF. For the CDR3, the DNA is TGTGCCAGCAGTCCAGTGTTACACCTGCCAGATACGCAGTATTTT.

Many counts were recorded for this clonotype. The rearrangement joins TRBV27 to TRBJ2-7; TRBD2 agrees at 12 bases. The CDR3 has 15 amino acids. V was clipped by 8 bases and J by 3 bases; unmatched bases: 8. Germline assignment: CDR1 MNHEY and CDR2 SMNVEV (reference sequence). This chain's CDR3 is CASGFPTSGSYEQYF. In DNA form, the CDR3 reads TGTGCCAGCGGGTTCCCGACTAGCGGGAGCTACGAGCAGTACTTC.

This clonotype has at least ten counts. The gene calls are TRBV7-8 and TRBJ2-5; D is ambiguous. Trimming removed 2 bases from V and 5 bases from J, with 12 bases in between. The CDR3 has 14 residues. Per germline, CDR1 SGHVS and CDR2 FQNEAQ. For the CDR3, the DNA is TGTGCCAGCAGCTTAAATTTGCGGCTCGAGACCCAGTACTTC. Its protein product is CASSLNLRLETQYF.

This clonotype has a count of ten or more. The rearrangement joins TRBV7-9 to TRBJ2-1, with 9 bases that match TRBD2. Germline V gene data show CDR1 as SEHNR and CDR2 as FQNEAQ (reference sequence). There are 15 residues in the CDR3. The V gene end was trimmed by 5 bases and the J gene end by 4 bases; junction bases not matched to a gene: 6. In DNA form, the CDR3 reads TGTGCCAGCAGCCCGGGAACTAGCGGGTACAATGAGCAGTTCTTC. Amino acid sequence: CASSPGTSGYNEQFF.

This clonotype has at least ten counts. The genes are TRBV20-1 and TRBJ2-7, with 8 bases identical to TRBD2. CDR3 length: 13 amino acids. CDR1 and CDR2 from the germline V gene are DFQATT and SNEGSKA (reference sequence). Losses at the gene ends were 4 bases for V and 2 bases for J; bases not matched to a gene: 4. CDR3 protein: CSAKRESAYEQYF. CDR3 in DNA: TGCAGTGCTAAGCGGGAGTCTGCCTACGAGCAGTACTTC.

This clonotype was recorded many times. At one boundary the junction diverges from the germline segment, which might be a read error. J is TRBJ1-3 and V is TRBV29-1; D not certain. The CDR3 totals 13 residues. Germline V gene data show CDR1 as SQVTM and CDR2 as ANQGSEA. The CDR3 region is CSALWSLGNTTYF. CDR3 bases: TGCAGCGCTCTGTGGTCTCTCGGGAACACCACATATTTT. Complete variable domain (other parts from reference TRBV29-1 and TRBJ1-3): SAVISQKPSRDICQRGTSLTIQCQVDSQVTMMFWYRQQPGQSLTLIATANQGSEATYESGFVIDKFPISRPNLTFSTLTVSNMSPEDSSIYLCSALWSLGNTTYFGEGSWLTVV.

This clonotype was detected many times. CDR3 region: CASSQDLGQGVDTGELFF. The CDR3 region has the DNA TGTGCCAGCAGCCAAGACCTAGGACAGGGGGTCGACACCGGGGAGCTGTTTTTT. The rearrangement uses TRBV4-2 and TRBJ2-2; TRBD1 matches at 10 bases. This CDR3 region has 18 residues. V lost 0 bases, J lost 3 bases, and 7 bases stayed unmatched. CDR1 is LGHNA and CDR2 is YNFKEQ in the germline V gene.

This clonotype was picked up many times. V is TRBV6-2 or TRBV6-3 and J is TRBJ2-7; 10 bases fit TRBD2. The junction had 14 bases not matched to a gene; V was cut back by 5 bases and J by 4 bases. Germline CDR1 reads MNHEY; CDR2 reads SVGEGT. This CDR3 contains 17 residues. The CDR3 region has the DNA TGTGCCAGCAGTAAGACGACCCTAGCGGGAGAAACGTACGAGCAGTACTTC. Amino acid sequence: CASSKTTLAGETYEQYF.

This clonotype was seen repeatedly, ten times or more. This CDR3 reads CASSQETQYF. CDR3 nucleotides: TGTGCCAGCAGCCAAGAGACCCAGTACTTC. The chain carries TRBV3-1 and TRBJ2-5; D gene ambiguous. Trimming pared 0 bases from V and 7 bases from J, leaving 0 bases between. Germline-derived CDR1 and CDR2 are LGHDT and YNNKEL (reference sequence). This CDR3 spans 10 amino acids.

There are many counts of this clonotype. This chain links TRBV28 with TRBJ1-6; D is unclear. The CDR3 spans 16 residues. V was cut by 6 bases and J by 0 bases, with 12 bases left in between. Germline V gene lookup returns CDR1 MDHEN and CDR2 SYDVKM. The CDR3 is CASRDGRSSYNSPLHF. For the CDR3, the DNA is TGTGCCAGCAGGGACGGCCGGAGCTCCTATAATTCACCCCTCCACTTT. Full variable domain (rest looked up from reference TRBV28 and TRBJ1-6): DVKVTQSSRYLVKRTGEKVFLECVQDMDHENMFWYRQDPGLGLRLIYFSYDVKMKEKGDIPEGYSVSREKKERFSLILESASTNQTSMYLCASRDGRSSYNSPLHFGNGTRLTVT.

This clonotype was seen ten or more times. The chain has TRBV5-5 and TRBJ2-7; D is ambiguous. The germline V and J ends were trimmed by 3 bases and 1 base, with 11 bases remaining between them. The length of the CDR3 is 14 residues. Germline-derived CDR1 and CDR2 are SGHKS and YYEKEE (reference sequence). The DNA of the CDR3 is TGTGCCAGCAGCTGGTACGGAGATTCCTACGAGCAGTACTTC. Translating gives CASSWYGDSYEQYF.

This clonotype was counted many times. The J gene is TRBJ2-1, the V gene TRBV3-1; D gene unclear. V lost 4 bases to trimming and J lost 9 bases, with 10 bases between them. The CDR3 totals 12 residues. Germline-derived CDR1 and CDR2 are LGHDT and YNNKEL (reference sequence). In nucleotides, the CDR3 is TGTGCCAGCAGCCGACCGGACCTTGAGCAGTTCTTC. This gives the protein CASSRPDLEQFF.

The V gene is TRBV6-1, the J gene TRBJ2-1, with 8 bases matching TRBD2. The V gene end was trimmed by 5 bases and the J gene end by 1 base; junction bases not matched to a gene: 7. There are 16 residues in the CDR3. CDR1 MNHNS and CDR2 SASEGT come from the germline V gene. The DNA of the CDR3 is TGTGCCAGCAGTCCGACTAGCGCGAGTTCCTACAATGAGCAGTTCTTC. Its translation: CASSPTSASSYNEQFF.

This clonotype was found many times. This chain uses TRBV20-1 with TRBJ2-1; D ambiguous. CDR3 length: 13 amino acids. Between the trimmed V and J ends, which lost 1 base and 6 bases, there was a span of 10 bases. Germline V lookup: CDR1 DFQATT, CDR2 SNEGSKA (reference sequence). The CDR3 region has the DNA TGCAGTGCTAGAGCTCCGTTGGTCAATGAGCAGTTCTTC. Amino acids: CSARAPLVNEQFF.